The 23 T cell receptor beta chains in this list originate from one sample, sequenced in a study of blood T cell repertoires in COVID-19. Profiling relied on immunoSEQ multiplex PCR, and the TCRdb table lists in-frame clones only, not all of them. The sample contains about 200,000 clones, less than 90% of which appear only once. The sample consisted of peripheral blood. The receptor source for this set is a woman aged 70-85 years with acute or convalescent COVID-19.

The J gene is TRBJ2-5, the V gene TRBV2; D uncertain. Germline assignment: CDR1 SNHLY and CDR2 FYNNEI. The CDR3 spans 13 residues. The V end lost 6 bases, the J end lost 5 bases, and 13 bases lay between the germline ends. Written as DNA, the CDR3 is TGTGCCAGCAGAAACGAAATCGGGGAGACCCAGTACTTC. It translates to CASRNEIGETQYF.

The V call is TRBV6-1, the J call TRBJ1-2; 7 bases map to TRBD1. V lost 0 bases and J lost 4; bases outside the gene matches: 8. Germline values: CDR1 MNHNS, CDR2 SASEGT. The CDR3 totals 16 residues. The CDR3: CASSEAFRQGGYGYTF. CDR3 nucleotides: TGTGCCAGCAGTGAAGCGTTCCGACAGGGCGGCTATGGCTACACCTTC.

V and J are TRBV5-1 and TRBJ2-7; TRBD1 matches 7 bases. CDR1 is SGHRS and CDR2 is YFSETQ in the germline V gene. This CDR3 spans 13 amino acids. V dropped 4 bases and J dropped 2; count of bases not matched to a gene: 3. The CDR3 is CASSRDSTYEQYF. The CDR3 DNA sequence: TGCGCCAGCAGCAGGGACAGTACCTACGAGCAGTACTTC.

V gene TRBV15 combines with J gene TRBJ2-3; no clear D. The CDR3 covers 13 residues. Germline V gene sequence: CDR1 LNHNV, CDR2 YYDKDF (reference sequence). V dropped 0 bases and J dropped 9 bases, with 10 bases sitting between them. The CDR3 protein is CATSRDRVLTQYF. Here the CDR3 DNA reads TGTGCCACCAGCAGAGACCGCGTATTAACGCAGTATTTT.

The rearrangement uses TRBV5-1 and TRBJ1-2; 8 bases align to TRBD1. Losses at the gene ends were 2 bases for V and 6 bases for J; bases not matched to a gene: 12. There are 16 residues in the CDR3. Germline V gene data show CDR1 as SGHRS and CDR2 as YFSETQ. The CDR3 nucleotides are TGCGCCAGCAGCTTCGCTGACAGGGGACTGCTGGATGGCTACACCTTC. It is translated as CASSFADRGLLDGYTF.

The rearrangement joins TRBV6-5 to TRBJ2-7, with D possibly TRBD1 on 5 matching bases. The CDR3 sequence is 15 residues long. Trimming left V 6 bases short and J 3 bases short, with 18 bases between. Germline loops: CDR1 MNHEY, CDR2 SVGAGI. The CDR3 nucleotides read TGTGCCAGCAGCTCCACAGGCCAAACCCTCTACGAGCAGTACTTC. This gives the protein CASSSTGQTLYEQYF.

The J gene is TRBJ1-6, the V gene TRBV3-1 (or the pseudogene TRBV3-2); 7 positions match TRBD1. CDR3 length: 16 residues. V gave up 7 bases and J gave up 7 bases; unmatched junction bases: 13. Germline values: CDR1 LGHDT, CDR2 YNNKEL (reference sequence). As DNA, the CDR3 is TGTGCCAGCAACTCTCGCGGGGCGGGACAGAATTCACCCCTCCACTTT. Translating it yields CASNSRGAGQNSPLHF.

This chain joins TRBV4-3 and TRBJ2-3; the match to TRBD2 covers 8 bases. Germline V CDR1 and CDR2: LGHNA, YSLEER. V dropped 0 bases and J dropped 5; count of bases not matched to a gene: 4. The length of the CDR3 is 15 residues. The CDR3 protein is CASSQDGTSGDTQYF. CDR3 coding DNA: TGCGCCAGCAGCCAAGACGGGACTAGTGGAGATACGCAGTATTTT.

The chain employs TRBV9 and TRBJ2-2, with 13 bases fitting TRBD2. V gave up 3 bases and J gave up 5 bases; unmatched junction bases: 1. Germline V gene lookup returns CDR1 SGDLS and CDR2 YYNGEE. CDR3 length equals 15 residues. Here the CDR3 reads CASSGLAGGTGELFF. The CDR3 DNA is TGTGCCAGCAGCGGACTAGCGGGGGGAACCGGGGAGCTGTTTTTT.

The chain combines TRBV6-5 with TRBJ1-3; 8 nucleotides agree with TRBD1. The V segment lost 3 bases and the J segment 14 bases; nucleotides outside the gene matches: 3. The CDR3 is 11 residues long. Germline V gene data show CDR1 as MNHEY and CDR2 as SVGAGI. CDR3 coding DNA: TGTGCCAGCAGTTATCAGGGGGCGGTATATTTT. It encodes CASSYQGAVYF.

The genes are TRBV5-1 and TRBJ2-1; 8 bases align to TRBD1. This CDR3 has 15 amino acids. V gave up 4 bases and J gave up 7 bases; unmatched junction bases: 10. The germline V gene has CDR1 SGHRS and CDR2 YFSETQ. The CDR3 spells CASSQAPGQDNEQFF. Written as DNA, the CDR3 is TGCGCCAGCAGCCAGGCCCCGGGACAGGATAATGAGCAGTTCTTC.

The chain has TRBV5-4 and TRBJ1-1; D is perhaps TRBD1 (6 bases). The CDR3 spans 15 residues. CDR1 and CDR2 from the germline V gene are SGHNT and YYREEE (reference sequence). Trimming stripped 0 bases from V and 0 bases from J, with 9 bases between. The CDR3 is CASSLDRVLNTEAFF. The CDR3 coding sequence is TGTGCCAGCAGCTTGGACAGGGTCCTGAACACTGAAGCTTTCTTT.

The CDR3 here is CASSLGSVNQPQHF. The CDR3 DNA sequence: TGTGCCAGCAGCTTGGGGTCAGTCAATCAGCCCCAGCATTTT. This chain joins TRBV5-6 and TRBJ1-5; D remains ambiguous. V was cut by 0 bases and J by 3 bases, with 7 bases left in between. The CDR3 is 14 amino acids. Germline-derived CDR1 and CDR2 are SGHDT and YYEEEE.

The V call is TRBV27, the J call TRBJ2-1; tentative D call: TRBD2 (6 bases). CDR3 length equals 15 residues. In germline, CDR1 is MNHEY, CDR2 SMNVEV (reference sequence). The V gene lost 5 bases and the J gene lost 7 bases, with 18 bases spanning the gap. The CDR3 region has the DNA TGTGCCAGCAGTCGACGACTAGGGGCGCGGAATGAGCAGTTCTTC. Its translation is CASSRRLGARNEQFF.

The chain links TRBV24-1 to TRBJ1-1; D remains unclear. Germline values: CDR1 KGHDR, CDR2 SFDVKD. The CDR3 spans 12 residues. V gave up 9 bases and J gave up 1 base, with 8 bases separating them. The CDR3 loop is CATRASNTEAFF. CDR3 nucleotide sequence: TGTGCCACCCGAGCCTCGAACACTGAAGCTTTCTTT.

The J gene is TRBJ1-6, the V gene TRBV3-1 (or the pseudogene TRBV3-2); unclear D gene. The CDR3 covers 14 residues. V was clipped by 1 base and J by 6 bases, with 7 bases between them. Looked up from germline, CDR1 is LGHDT and CDR2 is YNNKEL (reference sequence). The CDR3 is CASSQAHSNSPLHF. The CDR3 region has the DNA TGTGCCAGCAGCCAAGCACACAGTAATTCACCCCTCCACTTT.

CDR3 bases: TGTGCTAGTGGTTTATCAGGTACAGATACGCAGTATTTT. Translating it yields CASGLSGTDTQYF. The chain joins TRBV12-5 to TRBJ2-3; D is unresolved. This CDR3 has 13 amino acids. Per germline, CDR1 LGHNT and CDR2 FRNRAP. Trimming left V 3 bases short and J 3 bases short, with 7 bases between.

This clone has a single count. J is TRBJ1-2 and V is TRBV25-1, with TRBD1 as a possible D gene (5 bases). The CDR3 is made up of 15 amino acids. Trimming removed 0 bases from V and 3 bases from J, with 11 bases in between. Germline lookup yields CDR1 MGHDK and CDR2 SYGVNS. The CDR3 is CASSEYSGSHYGYTF. CDR3 sequence (DNA): TGTGCCAGCAGTGAATATTCAGGGTCCCACTATGGCTACACCTTC.

CDR3 loop: CASRKQEGASGYTF. The CDR3 DNA reads as TGTGCCAGCAGGAAACAAGAGGGGGCGAGTGGCTACACCTTC. The chain is built from TRBV6-4 and TRBJ1-2; 7 bases are shared with TRBD1. V trimming: 6 bases; J trimming: 7 bases; junction bases outside the gene matches: 11. This CDR3 spans 14 amino acids. Germline CDR1 reads MRHNA; CDR2 reads SNTAGT.

This chain joins TRBV6-5 and TRBJ2-7; D possibly corresponds to TRBD2 (6 bases). Germline V gene sequence: CDR1 MNHEY, CDR2 SVGAGI. This CDR3 comprises 14 residues. V was cut by 6 bases and J by 2 bases, with 14 bases left in between. In DNA form, the CDR3 reads TGTGCCAGCAGCACGGAGGGCTCGGCCTACGAGCAGTACTTC. Encoded protein: CASSTEGSAYEQYF.

The chain employs TRBV18 and TRBJ2-7; tentative D call: TRBD1 (5 bases). The CDR3 has 14 amino acids. Between the trimmed V and J ends, which lost 5 bases and 3 bases, there was a span of 14 bases. Germline lookup yields CDR1 KGHSH and CDR2 LQKENI. The CDR3 DNA follows: TGTGCCAGCTCATCTAAAAGGGGCCTCTACGAGCAGTACTTC. It yields the protein CASSSKRGLYEQYF.

V and J are TRBV10-1 and TRBJ2-3, with 10 bases fitting TRBD1. This CDR3 contains 13 residues. After removal of 8 bases from V and 7 bases from J, the junction contained 6 bases not matched to a gene. The germline CDR1 and CDR2 sequences are WNHNN and SYGVQD (reference sequence). The CDR3 nucleotides read TGCGCCAGCGGGCGACAGGGGGCAAATACGCAGTATTTT. Its protein is CASGRQGANTQYF.

The chain employs TRBV7-9 and TRBJ1-6, with D unclear. Between the trimmed V and J ends, which lost 5 bases and 0 bases, there was a span of 8 bases. CDR1 is SEHNR and CDR2 is FQNEAQ in the germline V gene (reference sequence). This CDR3 has 15 amino acids. The CDR3 protein is CASSPSSSYNSPLHF. In DNA, the CDR3 is TGTGCCAGCAGCCCCTCTAGCTCCTATAATTCACCCCTCCACTTT. Together with reference TRBV7-9 and TRBJ1-6, the CDR3 gives the full variable domain: DTGVSQNPRHKITKRGQNVTFRCDPISEHNRLYWYRQTLGQGPEFLTYFQNEAQLEKSRLLSDRFSAERPKGSFSTLEIQRTEQGDSAMYLCASSPSSSYNSPLHFGNGTRLTVT.